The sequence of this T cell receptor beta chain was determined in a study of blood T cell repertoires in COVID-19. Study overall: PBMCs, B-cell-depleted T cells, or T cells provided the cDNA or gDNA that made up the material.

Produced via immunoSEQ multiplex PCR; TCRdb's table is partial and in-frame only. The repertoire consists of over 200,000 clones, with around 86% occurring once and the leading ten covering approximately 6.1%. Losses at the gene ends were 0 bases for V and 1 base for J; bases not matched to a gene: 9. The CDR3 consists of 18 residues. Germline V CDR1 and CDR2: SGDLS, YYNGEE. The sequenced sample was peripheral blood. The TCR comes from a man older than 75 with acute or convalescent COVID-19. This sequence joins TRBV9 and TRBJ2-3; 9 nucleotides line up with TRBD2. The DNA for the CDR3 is TGTGCCAGCAGCGTAGACCTTCCCGGCGGGAGGGGCACAGATACGCAGTATTTT. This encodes CASSVDLPGGRGTDTQYF. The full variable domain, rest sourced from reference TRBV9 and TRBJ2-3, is DSGVTQTPKHLITATGQRVTLRCSPRSGDLSVYWYQQSLDQGLQFLIQYYNGEERAKGNILERFSAQQFPDLHSELNLSSLELGDSALYFCASSVDLPGGRGTDTQYFGPGTRLTVL.